This T cell receptor beta chain emerged from a study of CD8 T cells in ankylosing spondylitis. Libraries for TCR beta were made by quantitative 5'-RACE with molecular barcodes. From the 5' RACE reads, TCRdb called clonotypes with MiXCR, one entry per CDR3 protein. The repertoire consists of 350,000 or so distinct CDR3 sequences, with about 9.9% occurring once and the leading ten covering around 8.4%. The germline V and J ends were trimmed by 3 bases and 4 bases, with 12 bases remaining between them. CDR1 and CDR2 (germline): MGHDK, SYGVNS. The CDR3 is 14 residues long. The chain carries TRBV25-1 and TRBJ2-5, with D tentatively TRBD2 (6 bases). The sequenced sample was blood, either unsorted or a sorted T cell fraction (not recorded which). This clonotype was sampled from a female donor with ankylosing spondylitis or in good health (not recorded which). CDR3 sequence reads: CASSDKGGRETQYF. CDR3 nucleotide sequence: TGTGCCAGCAGTGATAAGGGAGGAAGAGAGACCCAGTACTTC. Together with reference TRBV25-1 and TRBJ2-5, the CDR3 gives the full variable domain: EADIYQTPRYLVIGTGKKITLECSQTMGHDKMYWYQQDPGMELHLIHYSYGVNSTEKGDLSSESTVSRIRTEHFPLTLESARPSHTSQYLCASSDKGGRETQYFGPGTRLLVL.